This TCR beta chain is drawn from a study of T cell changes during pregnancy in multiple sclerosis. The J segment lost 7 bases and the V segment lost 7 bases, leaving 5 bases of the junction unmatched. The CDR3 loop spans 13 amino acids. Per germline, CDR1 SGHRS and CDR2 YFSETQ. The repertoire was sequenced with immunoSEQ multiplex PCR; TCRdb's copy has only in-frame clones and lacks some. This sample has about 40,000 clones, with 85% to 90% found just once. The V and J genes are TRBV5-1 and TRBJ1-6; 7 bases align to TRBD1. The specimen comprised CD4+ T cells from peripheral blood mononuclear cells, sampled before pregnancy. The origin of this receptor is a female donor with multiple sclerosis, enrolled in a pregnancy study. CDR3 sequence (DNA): TGCGCCAGCCGAGGGACAGCCAATTCACCCCTCCACTTT. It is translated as CASRGTANSPLHF.